This TCR beta chain was captured in a study of blood T cell repertoires in COVID-19. The CDR3 has 12 amino acids. CDR1 and CDR2 (germline): SGHAT, FQNNGV. Trimming at V came to 5 bases and at J to 9 bases, leaving 4 bases not matched to a gene. The data were produced by immunoSEQ multiplex PCR, yet TCRdb's version contains in-frame clones alone and is incomplete. The sample lists around 30,000 clones; just over 85% were seen once. Sequences were obtained from peripheral blood. The receptor was isolated from an elderly woman with active or convalescent COVID-19. The rearrangement links TRBV11-2 to TRBJ1-1, with 9 bases fitting TRBD1. The CDR3 DNA follows: TGTGCCAGCAGCCCCGGACAGGGGAAAGCTTTCTTT. Translating gives CASSPGQGKAFF.